This T cell receptor (beta chain) derives from a study of T cells in Graves' hyperthyroidism and ophthalmopathy. CDR1 is GTSNPN, CDR2 SVGIG, per germline (reference sequence). CDR3 length: 12 amino acids. Concerning this clonotype: The junction and the germline gene differ at one end; a read error may be behind it.

From RNA transcripts, TCR beta CDR3 regions were amplified. Initially, a first-round RT-PCR of the TCR CDR3 employed the HTBI primer set. TCRdb reanalysed the multiplex PCR reads using MiXCR and keeps one entry per CDR3 protein. In the table there are 300,000 or so distinct CDR3 sequences, around 16% of which are singletons. This TCR was recovered from a man aged 30 to 39 with Graves' hyperthyroidism. The chain carries TRBV30 and TRBJ1-4; no reliable D call. The sequencing input was blood. Here the CDR3 reads CAWGVNNEKLFF. CDR3 nucleotides: TGTGCCTGGGGTGTTAATAATGAAAAACTGTTTTTT.